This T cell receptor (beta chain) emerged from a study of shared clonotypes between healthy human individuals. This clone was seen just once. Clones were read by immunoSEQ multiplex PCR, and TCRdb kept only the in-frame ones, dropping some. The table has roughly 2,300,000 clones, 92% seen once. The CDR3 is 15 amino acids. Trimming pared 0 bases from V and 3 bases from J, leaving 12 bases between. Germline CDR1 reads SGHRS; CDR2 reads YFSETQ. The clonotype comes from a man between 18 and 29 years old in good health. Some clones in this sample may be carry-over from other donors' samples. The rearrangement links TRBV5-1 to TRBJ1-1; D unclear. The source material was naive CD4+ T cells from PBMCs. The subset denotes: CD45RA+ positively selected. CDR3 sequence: CASSLDSGGYTEAFF. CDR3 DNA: TGCGCCAGCAGCTTGGATTCGGGAGGGTACACTGAAGCTTTCTTT.